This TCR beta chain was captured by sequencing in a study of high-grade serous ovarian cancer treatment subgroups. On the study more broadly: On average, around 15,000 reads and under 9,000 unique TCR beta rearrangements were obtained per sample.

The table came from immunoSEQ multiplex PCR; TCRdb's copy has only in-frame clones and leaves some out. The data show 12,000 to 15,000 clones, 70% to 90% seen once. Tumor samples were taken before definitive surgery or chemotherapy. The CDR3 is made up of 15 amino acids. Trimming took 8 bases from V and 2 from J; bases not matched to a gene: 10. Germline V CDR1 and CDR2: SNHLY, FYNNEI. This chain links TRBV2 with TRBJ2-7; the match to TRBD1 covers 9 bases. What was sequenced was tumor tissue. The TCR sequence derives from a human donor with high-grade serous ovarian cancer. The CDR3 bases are TGTGCCAGCGAGGGAGGGGGGACAGGGACCTACGAGCAGTACTTC. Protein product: CASEGGGTGTYEQYF.